What follows are 10 T cell receptor beta chains derived from one specimen sequenced in a study of cytomegalovirus exposure and HLA in healthy donors. Both 60 Vbeta primers and 13 Jbeta primers went into the PCR. Sequenced by immunoSEQ multiplex PCR; TCRdb stores in-frame clones only, minus some. Among 150,000 or so clones listed, about four fifths were seen once. The sample consisted of PBMCs. Every receptor here comes from a man younger than 45 in good health and CMV-seronegative.

V gene TRBV2 combines with J gene TRBJ1-4, with 7 bases fitting TRBD1. The CDR3 runs 12 residues. From germline, CDR1 is SNHLY and CDR2 FYNNEI. The CDR3 sequence: CATTGVDEKLFF. The CDR3 DNA sequence: TGTGCGACCACAGGGGTTGATGAAAAACTGTTTTTT.

In DNA form, the CDR3 reads TGTGCCAGCACCCAAGGACAGGGGGCTTGGCAGTATTTT. This codes for CASTQGQGAWQYF. The chain employs TRBV7-9 and TRBJ2-3; the match to TRBD1 covers 11 bases. The trim removed 7 bases at V and 11 bases at J, leaving 8 bases unmatched. Germline CDR1 is SEHNR and CDR2 is FQNEAQ (reference sequence). This CDR3 comprises 13 residues.

This clone was seen only once. The genes are TRBV28 and TRBJ1-2; weak D call: TRBD1 (6 bases). V gave up 5 bases and J gave up 5 bases, with 12 bases separating them. Looked up from germline, CDR1 is MDHEN and CDR2 is SYDVKM. CDR3 size: 13 residues. The CDR3 nucleotides are TGTGCCAGCAGTATTACAGGGTTGTATGGCTACACCTTC. Its translation is CASSITGLYGYTF.

V usage is TRBV9 and J usage is TRBJ2-3, with 9 bases lining up with TRBD2. Germline V gene lookup returns CDR1 SGDLS and CDR2 YYNGEE. This CDR3 has 16 amino acids. V lost 2 bases to trimming and J lost 6 bases; unmatched junction nucleotides: 10. The CDR3 DNA sequence: TGTGCCAGCAGCGTGACTAGCGGTTTTGGTGGGGATACGCAGTATTTT. Translating gives CASSVTSGFGGDTQYF.

This sequence joins TRBV10-3 and TRBJ1-1; 7 bases fit TRBD1. The CDR3 length is 17 residues. In germline, CDR1 is ENHRY, CDR2 SYGVKD. Trimming took 6 bases from V and 1 from J; bases not matched to a gene: 14. The CDR3 reads CAIRRQGSPTANTEAFF. The DNA for the CDR3 is TGTGCCATCAGAAGACAGGGCTCCCCAACTGCGAACACTGAAGCTTTCTTT.

The chain has TRBV29-1 and TRBJ1-2, with a possible D match to TRBD1 (6 bases). Germline V gives CDR1 SQVTM, CDR2 ANQGSEA. This CDR3 contains 13 residues. V was clipped by 7 bases and J by 1 base, with 13 bases between them. The CDR3 reads CSARDTNNYGYTF. Written as DNA, the CDR3 is TGCAGCGCCCGGGACACCAATAACTATGGCTACACCTTC.

The chain carries TRBV25-1 and TRBJ2-1, with 11 nucleotides matching TRBD1. V gave up 3 bases and J gave up 2 bases; unmatched junction bases: 0. The germline gives CDR1 MGHDK, CDR2 SYGVNS. This CDR3 comprises 15 residues. The CDR3 region is CASSEGQGAYNEQFF. CDR3 in DNA: TGTGCCAGCAGTGAGGGACAGGGGGCCTACAATGAGCAGTTCTTC.

The gene calls are TRBV5-1 and TRBJ1-2; TRBD1 aligns across 7 bases. The V segment lost 6 bases and the J segment 0 bases; nucleotides outside the gene matches: 11. The CDR3 consists of 16 residues. Germline V gene sequence: CDR1 SGHRS, CDR2 YFSETQ. Here the CDR3 reads CASNPGGGQANYGYTF. For the CDR3, the DNA is TGCGCCAGCAACCCTGGAGGGGGCCAGGCTAACTATGGCTACACCTTC.

J is TRBJ2-7 and V is TRBV27; TRBD2 aligns across 11 bases. The CDR3 sequence is 15 residues long. From germline, CDR1 is MNHEY and CDR2 SMNVEV (reference sequence). V lost 6 bases, J lost 0 bases, and 4 bases stayed unmatched. The CDR3 loop is CASRPTSGSSYEQYF. The CDR3 DNA is TGTGCCAGCAGACCAACTAGCGGGAGCTCCTACGAGCAGTACTTC.

The chain is built from TRBV2 and TRBJ2-5; 9 bases fit TRBD2. V dropped 1 base and J dropped 3; count of bases not matched to a gene: 6. The length of the CDR3 is 16 residues. The germline CDR1 and CDR2 sequences are SNHLY and FYNNEI. The CDR3 nucleotides are TGTGCCAGCAGTGAAGGACTAGCGGTTACCGAAGAGACCCAGTACTTC. Encoded protein: CASSEGLAVTEETQYF.